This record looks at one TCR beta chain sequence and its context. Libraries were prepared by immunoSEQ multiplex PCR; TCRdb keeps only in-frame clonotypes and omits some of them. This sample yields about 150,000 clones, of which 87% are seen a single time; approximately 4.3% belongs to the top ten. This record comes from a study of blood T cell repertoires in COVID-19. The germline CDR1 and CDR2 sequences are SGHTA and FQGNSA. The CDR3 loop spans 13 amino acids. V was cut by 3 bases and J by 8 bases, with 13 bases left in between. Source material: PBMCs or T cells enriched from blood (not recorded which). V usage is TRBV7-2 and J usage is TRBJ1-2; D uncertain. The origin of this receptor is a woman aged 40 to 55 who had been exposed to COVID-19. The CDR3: CASSFRRGLGYTF. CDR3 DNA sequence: TGTGCCAGCAGCTTTCGAAGAGGTCTAGGCTACACCTTC.